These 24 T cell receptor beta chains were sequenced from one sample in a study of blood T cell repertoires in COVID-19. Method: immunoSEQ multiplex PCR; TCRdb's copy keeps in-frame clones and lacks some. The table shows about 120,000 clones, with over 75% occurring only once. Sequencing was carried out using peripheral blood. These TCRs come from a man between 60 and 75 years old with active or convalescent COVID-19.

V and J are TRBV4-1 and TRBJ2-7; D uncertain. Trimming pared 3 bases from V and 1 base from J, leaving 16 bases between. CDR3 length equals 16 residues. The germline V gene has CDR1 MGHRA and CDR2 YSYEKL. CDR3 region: CASSHAANPDSYEQYF. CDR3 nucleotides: TGCGCCAGCAGCCACGCCGCTAATCCTGATTCCTACGAGCAGTACTTC.

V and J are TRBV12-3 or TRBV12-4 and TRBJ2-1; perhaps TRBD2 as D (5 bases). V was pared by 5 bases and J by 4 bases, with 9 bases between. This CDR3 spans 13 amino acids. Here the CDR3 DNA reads TGTGCCAGCAGTGGACTGACATACAATGAGCAGTTCTTC. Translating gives CASSGLTYNEQFF.

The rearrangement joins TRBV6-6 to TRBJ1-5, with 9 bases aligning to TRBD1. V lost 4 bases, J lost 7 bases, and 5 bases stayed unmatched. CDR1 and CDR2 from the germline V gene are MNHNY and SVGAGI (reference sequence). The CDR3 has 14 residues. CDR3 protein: CASSWGQGGQPQHF. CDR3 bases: TGTGCCAGCAGTTGGGGACAGGGTGGGCAGCCCCAGCATTTT.

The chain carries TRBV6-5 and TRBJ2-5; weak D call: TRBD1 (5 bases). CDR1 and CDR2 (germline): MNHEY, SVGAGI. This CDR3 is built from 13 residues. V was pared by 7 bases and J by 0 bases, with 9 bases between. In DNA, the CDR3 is TGTGCCAGCACCGCAGGGTACCAAGAGACCCAGTACTTC. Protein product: CASTAGYQETQYF.

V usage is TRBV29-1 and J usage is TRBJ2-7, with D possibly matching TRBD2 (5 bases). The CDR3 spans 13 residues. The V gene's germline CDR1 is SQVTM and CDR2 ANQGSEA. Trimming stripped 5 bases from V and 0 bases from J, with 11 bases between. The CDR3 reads CSVKRADSYEQYF. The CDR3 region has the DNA TGCAGCGTTAAACGAGCGGACTCCTACGAGCAGTACTTC.

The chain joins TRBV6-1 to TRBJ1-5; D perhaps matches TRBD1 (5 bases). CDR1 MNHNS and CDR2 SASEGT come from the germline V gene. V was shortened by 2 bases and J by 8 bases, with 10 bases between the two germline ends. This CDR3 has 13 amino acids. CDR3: CASSEFRTKPQHF. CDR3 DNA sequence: TGTGCCAGCAGTGAATTCCGGACAAAGCCCCAGCATTTT.

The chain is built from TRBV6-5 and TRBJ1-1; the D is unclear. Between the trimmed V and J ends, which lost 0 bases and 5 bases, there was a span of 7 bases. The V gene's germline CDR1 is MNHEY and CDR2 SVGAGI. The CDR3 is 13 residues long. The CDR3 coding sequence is TGTGCCAGCAGTTACTCACCGGAGACTGAAGCTTTCTTT. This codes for CASSYSPETEAFF.

CDR3 loop: CASTRIRQGGNTDTQYF. For the CDR3, the DNA is TGTGCCAGCACCCGTATCCGACAGGGGGGAAACACAGATACGCAGTATTTT. The chain uses TRBV28 and TRBJ2-3; 9 nucleotides line up with TRBD1. The CDR3 loop spans 17 amino acids. Germline values: CDR1 MDHEN, CDR2 SYDVKM. The J segment lost 2 bases and the V segment lost 7 bases, leaving 13 bases of the junction unmatched.

The CDR3 region is CASSPQGTGSGEQYF. CDR3 nucleotides: TGTGCCAGCTCACCCCAGGGGACAGGGTCCGGCGAGCAGTACTTC. The J gene is TRBJ2-7, the V gene TRBV18; 9 nucleotides agree with TRBD1. With V trimmed by 3 bases and J by 6 bases, 9 bases remained unmatched. The CDR3 consists of 15 residues. CDR1 is KGHSH, CDR2 LQKENI, per germline.

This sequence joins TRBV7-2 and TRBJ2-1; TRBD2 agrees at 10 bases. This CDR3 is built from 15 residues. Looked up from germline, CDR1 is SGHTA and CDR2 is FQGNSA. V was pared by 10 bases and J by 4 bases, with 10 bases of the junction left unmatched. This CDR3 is CATRRASGSYNEQFF. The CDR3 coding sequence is TGTGCCACCCGAAGGGCTAGCGGGAGTTACAATGAGCAGTTCTTC.

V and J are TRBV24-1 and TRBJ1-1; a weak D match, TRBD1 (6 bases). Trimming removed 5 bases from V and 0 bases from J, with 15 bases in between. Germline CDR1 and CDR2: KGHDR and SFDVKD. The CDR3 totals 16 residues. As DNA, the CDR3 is TGTGCCACCAGTGGCAAAGGCAGGGGACTGAACACTGAAGCTTTCTTT. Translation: CATSGKGRGLNTEAFF.

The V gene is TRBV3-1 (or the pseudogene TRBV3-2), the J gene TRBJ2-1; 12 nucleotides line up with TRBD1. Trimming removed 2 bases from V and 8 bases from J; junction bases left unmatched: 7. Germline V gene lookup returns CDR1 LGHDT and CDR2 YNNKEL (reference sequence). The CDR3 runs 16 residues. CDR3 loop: CASSQRDRGRSHEQFF. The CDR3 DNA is TGTGCCAGCAGCCAAAGGGACAGGGGGCGAAGTCATGAGCAGTTCTTC.

CDR3 residues: CASSQVGVAGVREQYF. The CDR3 nucleotides read TGCGCCAGCAGCCAAGTTGGGGTAGCGGGAGTGAGGGAGCAGTACTTC. The chain uses TRBV4-1 and TRBJ2-7, with 9 bases fitting TRBD2. The germline gives CDR1 MGHRA, CDR2 YSYEKL. This CDR3 is 16 amino acids long. With V trimmed by 1 base and J by 7 bases, 11 bases remained unmatched.

The CDR3 loop reads CASNLGTGDYEQYF. The CDR3 coding sequence is TGCGCCAGCAATCTGGGGACAGGGGACTACGAGCAGTACTTC. The rearrangement joins TRBV5-1 to TRBJ2-7; 10 nucleotides line up with TRBD1. The germline V gene has CDR1 SGHRS and CDR2 YFSETQ. J gave up 3 bases and V 6 bases, and 6 bases lay outside the gene matches. The CDR3 contains 14 residues. Filled out from reference TRBV5-1 and TRBJ2-7, the complete variable domain reads KAGVTQTPRYLIKTRGQQVTLSCSPISGHRSVSWYQQTPGQGLQFLFEYFSETQRNKGNFPGRFSGRQFSNSRSEMNVSTLELGDSALYLCASNLGTGDYEQYFGPGTRLTVT.

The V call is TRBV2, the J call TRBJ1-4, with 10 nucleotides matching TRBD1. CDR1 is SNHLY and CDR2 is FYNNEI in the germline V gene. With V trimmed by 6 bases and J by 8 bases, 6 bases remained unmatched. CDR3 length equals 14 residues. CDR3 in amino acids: CASRGDRGKEKLFF. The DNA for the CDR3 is TGTGCCAGCAGGGGGGACAGGGGAAAGGAAAAACTGTTTTTT.

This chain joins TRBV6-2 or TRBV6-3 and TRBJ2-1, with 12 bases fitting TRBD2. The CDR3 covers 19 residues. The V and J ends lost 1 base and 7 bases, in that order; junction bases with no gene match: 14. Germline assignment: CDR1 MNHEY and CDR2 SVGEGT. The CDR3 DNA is TGTGCCAGCAGTTACTTTCCCCTAGCGGGAGGGCCGGTCGGGAATGAGCAGTTCTTC. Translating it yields CASSYFPLAGGPVGNEQFF.

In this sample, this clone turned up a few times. CDR3 sequence (DNA): TGCGCCAGCAGCCAAGCCCGCCTACAGGGGAGGAAAAACATTCAGTACTTC. This gives the protein CASSQARLQGRKNIQYF. The chain carries TRBV4-3 and TRBJ2-4, with a possible D match to TRBD1 (7 bases). Germline V CDR1 and CDR2: LGHNA, YSLEER. The CDR3 consists of 17 residues. V gave up 1 base and J gave up 4 bases, with 17 bases separating them.

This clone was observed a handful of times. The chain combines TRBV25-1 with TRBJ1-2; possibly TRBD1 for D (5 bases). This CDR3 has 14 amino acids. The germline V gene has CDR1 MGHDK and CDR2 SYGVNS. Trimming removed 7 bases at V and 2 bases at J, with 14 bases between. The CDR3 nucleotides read TGTGCCAGCATGGATTCGGGGGGAAACTATGGCTACACCTTC. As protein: CASMDSGGNYGYTF.

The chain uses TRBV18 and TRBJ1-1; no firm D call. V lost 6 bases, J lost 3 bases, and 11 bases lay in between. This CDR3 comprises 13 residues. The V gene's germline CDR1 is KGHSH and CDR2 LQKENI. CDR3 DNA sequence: TGTGCCAGCTCCAACAACGGGGACACTGAAGCTTTCTTT. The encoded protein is CASSNNGDTEAFF.

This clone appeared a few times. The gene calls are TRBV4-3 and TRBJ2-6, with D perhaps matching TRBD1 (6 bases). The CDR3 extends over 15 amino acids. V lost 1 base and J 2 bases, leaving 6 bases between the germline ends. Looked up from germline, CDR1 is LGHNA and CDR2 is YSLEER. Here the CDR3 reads CASSQAGAGANVLTF. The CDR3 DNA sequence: TGCGCCAGCAGCCAAGCAGGGGCTGGGGCCAACGTCCTGACTTTC.

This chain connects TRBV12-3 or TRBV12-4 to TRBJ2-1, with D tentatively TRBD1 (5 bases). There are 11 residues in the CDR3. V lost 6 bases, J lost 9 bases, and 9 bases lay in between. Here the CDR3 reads CASSLRGEQFF. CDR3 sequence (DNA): TGTGCCAGCAGCCTAAGGGGTGAGCAGTTCTTC.

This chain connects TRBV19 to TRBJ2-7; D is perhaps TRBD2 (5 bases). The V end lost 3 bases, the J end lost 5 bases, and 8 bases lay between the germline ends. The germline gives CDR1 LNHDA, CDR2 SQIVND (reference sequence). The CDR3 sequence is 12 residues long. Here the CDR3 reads CASSIPGDEQYF. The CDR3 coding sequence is TGTGCCAGTAGTATCCCCGGGGACGAGCAGTACTTC.

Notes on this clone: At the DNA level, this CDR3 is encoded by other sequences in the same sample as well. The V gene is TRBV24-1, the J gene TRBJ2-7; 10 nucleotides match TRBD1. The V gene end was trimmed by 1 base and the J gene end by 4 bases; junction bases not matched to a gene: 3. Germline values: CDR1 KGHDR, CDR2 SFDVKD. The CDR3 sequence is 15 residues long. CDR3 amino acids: CATSDFGDRGYEQYF. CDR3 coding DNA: TGTGCCACCAGTGATTTCGGGGACAGGGGATACGAGCAGTACTTC.

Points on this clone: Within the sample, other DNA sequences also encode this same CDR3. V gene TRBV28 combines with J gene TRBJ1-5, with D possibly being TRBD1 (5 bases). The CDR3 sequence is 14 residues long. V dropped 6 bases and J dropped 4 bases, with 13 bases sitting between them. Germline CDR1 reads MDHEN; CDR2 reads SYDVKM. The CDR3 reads CASSRAGGNQPQHF. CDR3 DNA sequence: TGTGCCAGCAGCCGGGCCGGGGGGAATCAGCCCCAGCATTTT.